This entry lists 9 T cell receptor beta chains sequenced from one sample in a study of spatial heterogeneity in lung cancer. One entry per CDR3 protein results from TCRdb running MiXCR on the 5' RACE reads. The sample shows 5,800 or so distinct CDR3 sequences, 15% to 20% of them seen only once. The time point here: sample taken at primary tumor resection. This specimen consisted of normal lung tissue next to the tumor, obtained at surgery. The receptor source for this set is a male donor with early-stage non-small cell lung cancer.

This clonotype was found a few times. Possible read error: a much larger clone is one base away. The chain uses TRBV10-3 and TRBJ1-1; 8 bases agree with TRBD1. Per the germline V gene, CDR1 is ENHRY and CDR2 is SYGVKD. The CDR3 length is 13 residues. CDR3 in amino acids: CAIRVDRDTEVFF. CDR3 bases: TGTGCCATCAGGGTGGACAGGGACACTGAAGTTTTCTTT.

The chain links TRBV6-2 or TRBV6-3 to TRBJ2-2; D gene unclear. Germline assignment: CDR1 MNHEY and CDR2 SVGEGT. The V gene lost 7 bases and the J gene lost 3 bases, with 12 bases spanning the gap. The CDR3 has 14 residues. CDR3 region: CASMSRTYTGELFF. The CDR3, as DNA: TGTGCCAGCATGTCCAGGACCTACACCGGGGAGCTGTTTTTT.

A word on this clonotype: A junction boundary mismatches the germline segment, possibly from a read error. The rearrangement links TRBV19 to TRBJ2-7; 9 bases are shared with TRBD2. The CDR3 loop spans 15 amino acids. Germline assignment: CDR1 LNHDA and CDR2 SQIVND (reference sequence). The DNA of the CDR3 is TGTGTCAGTAGCCGGGGGCTAGCGGGACCTGCCGAGCAGTACTTC. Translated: CVSSRGLAGPAEQYF. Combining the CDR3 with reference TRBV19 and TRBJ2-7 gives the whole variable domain DGGITQSPKYLFRKEGQNVTLSCEQNLNHDAMYWYRQDPGQGLRLIYYSQIVNDFQKGDIAEGYSVSREKKESFPLTVTSAQKNPTAFYLCVSSRGLAGPAEQYFGPGTRLTVT.

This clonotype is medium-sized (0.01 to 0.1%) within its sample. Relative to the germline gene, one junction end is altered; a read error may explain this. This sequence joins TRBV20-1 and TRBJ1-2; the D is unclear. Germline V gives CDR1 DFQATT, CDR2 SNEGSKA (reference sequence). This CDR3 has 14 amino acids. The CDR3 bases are TGCAGTGCTAGAGATCCAAGGGCTAAATATGGCTACACCTTC. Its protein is CSARDPRAKYGYTF.

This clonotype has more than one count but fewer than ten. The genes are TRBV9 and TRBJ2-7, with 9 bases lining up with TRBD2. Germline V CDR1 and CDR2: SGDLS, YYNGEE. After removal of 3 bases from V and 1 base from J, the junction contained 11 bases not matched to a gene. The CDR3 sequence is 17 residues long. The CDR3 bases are TGTGCCAGCAGCGCCGGGGATGGGCTAGCGGGATCCTACGAGCAGTACTTC. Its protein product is CASSAGDGLAGSYEQYF.

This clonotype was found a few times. The CDR3 bases are TGTGCCAGCAGTTCCGGCGAGCGCGGGACCCAGTACTTC. Residues: CASSSGERGTQYF. This chain links TRBV6-5 with TRBJ2-5; no reliable D call. The CDR3 spans 13 residues. The germline V gene has CDR1 MNHEY and CDR2 SVGAGI. V lost 4 bases to trimming and J lost 7 bases, with 13 bases between them.

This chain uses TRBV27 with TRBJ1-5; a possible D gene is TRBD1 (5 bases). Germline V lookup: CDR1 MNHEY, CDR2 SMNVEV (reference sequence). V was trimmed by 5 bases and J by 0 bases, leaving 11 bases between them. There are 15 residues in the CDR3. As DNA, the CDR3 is TGTGCCAGCAGTGAACAGGCTAATAGCAATCAGCCCCAGCATTTT. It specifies CASSEQANSNQPQHF.

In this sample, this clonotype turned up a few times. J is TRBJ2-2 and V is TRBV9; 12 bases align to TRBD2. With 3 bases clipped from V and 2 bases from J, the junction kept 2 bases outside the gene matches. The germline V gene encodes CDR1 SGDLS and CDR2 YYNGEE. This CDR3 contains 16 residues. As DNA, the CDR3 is TGTGCCAGCAGCGACGGACTAGCGGGAAACACCGGGGAGCTGTTTTTT. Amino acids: CASSDGLAGNTGELFF.

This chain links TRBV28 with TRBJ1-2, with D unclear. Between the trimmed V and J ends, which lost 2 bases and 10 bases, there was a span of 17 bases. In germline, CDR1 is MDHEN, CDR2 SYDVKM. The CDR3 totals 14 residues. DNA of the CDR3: TGTGCCAGCAGTTTAAGGAATCCGGGAATTAACTACACCTTC. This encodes CASSLRNPGINYTF.